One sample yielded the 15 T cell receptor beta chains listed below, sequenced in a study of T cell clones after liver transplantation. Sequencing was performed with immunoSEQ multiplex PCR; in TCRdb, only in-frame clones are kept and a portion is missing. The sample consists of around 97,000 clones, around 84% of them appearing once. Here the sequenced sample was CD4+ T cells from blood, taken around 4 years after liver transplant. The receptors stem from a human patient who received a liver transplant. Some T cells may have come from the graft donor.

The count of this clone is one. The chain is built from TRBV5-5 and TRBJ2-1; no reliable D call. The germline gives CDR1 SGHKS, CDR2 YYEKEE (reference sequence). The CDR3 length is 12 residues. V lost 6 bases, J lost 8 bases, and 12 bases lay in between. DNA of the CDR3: TGTGCCAGCAACTCAAAACGCTATGAGCAGTTCTTC. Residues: CASNSKRYEQFF.

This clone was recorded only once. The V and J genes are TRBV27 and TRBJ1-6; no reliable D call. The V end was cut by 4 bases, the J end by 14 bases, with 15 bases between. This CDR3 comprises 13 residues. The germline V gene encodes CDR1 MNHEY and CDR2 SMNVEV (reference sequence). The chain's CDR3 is CASSSLGFRALHF. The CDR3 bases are TGTGCCAGCAGTTCCTTGGGCTTTCGCGCCCTCCACTTT.

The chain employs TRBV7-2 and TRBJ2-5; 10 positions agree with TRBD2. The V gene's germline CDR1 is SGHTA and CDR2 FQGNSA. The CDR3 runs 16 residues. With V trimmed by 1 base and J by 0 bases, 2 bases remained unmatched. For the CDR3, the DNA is TGTGCCAGCAGCTTAGGGGGACTAGCGCACCAAGAGACCCAGTACTTC. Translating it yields CASSLGGLAHQETQYF.

The DNA for the CDR3 is TGTGCCAGCAGTAGGGGGACCGAAGAGACCCAGTACTTC. This codes for CASSRGTEETQYF. The V gene is TRBV28, the J gene TRBJ2-5; D might be TRBD1 (6 bases). This CDR3 has 13 residues. Germline loops: CDR1 MDHEN, CDR2 SYDVKM. V lost 5 bases and J 3 bases, leaving 10 bases between the germline ends.

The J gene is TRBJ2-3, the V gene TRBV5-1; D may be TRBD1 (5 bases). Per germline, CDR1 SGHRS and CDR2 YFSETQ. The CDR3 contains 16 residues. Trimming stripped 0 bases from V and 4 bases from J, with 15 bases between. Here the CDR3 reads CASSLDFRARADTQYF. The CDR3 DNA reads TGCGCCAGCAGCTTGGATTTCAGGGCGCGCGCAGATACGCAGTATTTT. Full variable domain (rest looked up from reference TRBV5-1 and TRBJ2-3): KAGVTQTPRYLIKTRGQQVTLSCSPISGHRSVSWYQQTPGQGLQFLFEYFSETQRNKGNFPGRFSGRQFSNSRSEMNVSTLELGDSALYLCASSLDFRARADTQYFGPGTRLTVL.

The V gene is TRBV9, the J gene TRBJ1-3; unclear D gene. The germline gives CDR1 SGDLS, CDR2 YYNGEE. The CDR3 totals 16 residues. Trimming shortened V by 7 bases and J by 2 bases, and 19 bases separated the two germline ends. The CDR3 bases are TGTGCCAGCGGACCCGGGATCTCCCGGCCTGGAAACACCATATATTTT. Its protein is CASGPGISRPGNTIYF.

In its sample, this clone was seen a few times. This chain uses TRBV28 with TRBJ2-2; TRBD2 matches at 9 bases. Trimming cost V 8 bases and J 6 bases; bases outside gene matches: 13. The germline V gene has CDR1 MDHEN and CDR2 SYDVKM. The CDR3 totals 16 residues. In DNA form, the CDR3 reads TGTGCCAGCTACCAGGGGGATAGCGGGAGATCCGGGGAGCTGTTTTTT. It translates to CASYQGDSGRSGELFF.

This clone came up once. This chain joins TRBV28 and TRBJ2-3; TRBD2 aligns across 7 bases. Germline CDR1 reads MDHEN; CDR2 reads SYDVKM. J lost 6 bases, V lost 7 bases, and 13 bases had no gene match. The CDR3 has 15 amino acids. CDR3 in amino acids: CASTLLAVTPDTQYF. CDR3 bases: TGTGCCAGCACTTTGCTAGCGGTCACCCCCGATACGCAGTATTTT.

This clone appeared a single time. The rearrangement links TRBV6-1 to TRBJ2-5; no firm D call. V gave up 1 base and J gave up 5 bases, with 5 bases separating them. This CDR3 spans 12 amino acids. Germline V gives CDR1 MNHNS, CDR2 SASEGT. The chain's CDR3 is CASSEVLETQYF. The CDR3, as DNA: TGTGCCAGCAGTGAAGTTTTGGAGACCCAGTACTTC.

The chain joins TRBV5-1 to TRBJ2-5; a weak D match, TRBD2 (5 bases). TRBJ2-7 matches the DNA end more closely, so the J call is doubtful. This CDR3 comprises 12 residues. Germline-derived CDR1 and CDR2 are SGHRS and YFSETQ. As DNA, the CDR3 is TGCGCCAGCAGCCCCGAGGGCTACGAGCAGTACTTC. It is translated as CASSPEGYEQYF.

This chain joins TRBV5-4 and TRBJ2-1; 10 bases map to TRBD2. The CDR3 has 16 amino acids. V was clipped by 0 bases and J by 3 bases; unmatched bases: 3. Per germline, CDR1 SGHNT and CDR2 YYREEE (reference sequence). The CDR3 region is CASSLGTSGNYNEQFF. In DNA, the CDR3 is TGTGCCAGCAGCTTGGGGACTAGCGGAAACTACAATGAGCAGTTCTTC.

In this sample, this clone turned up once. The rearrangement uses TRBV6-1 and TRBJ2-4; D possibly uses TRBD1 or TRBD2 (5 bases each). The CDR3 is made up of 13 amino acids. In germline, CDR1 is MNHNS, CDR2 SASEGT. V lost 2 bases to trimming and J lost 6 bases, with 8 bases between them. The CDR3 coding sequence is TGTGCCAGCAGTGAATCGAGGGGAAACATTCAGTACTTC. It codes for CASSESRGNIQYF.

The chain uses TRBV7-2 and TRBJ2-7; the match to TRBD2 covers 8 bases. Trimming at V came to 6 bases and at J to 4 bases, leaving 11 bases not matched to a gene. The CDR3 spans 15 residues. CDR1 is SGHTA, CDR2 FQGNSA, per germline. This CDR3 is CASRDPGLGTYEQYF. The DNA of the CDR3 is TGTGCCAGCAGAGATCCGGGACTAGGGACGTACGAGCAGTACTTC.

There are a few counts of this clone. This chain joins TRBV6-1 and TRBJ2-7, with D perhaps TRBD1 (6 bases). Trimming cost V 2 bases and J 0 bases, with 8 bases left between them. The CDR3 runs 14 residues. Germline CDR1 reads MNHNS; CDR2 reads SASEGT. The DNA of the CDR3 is TGTGCCAGCAGTGAACGGGACAACTCCTACGAGCAGTACTTC. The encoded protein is CASSERDNSYEQYF.

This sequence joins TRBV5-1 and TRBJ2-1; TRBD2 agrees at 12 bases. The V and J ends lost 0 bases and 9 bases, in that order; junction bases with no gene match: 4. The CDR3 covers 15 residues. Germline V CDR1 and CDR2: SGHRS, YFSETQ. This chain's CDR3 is CASSLAGLAGSEQFF. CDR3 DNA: TGCGCCAGCAGCTTGGCCGGACTAGCGGGGTCTGAGCAGTTCTTC.